This TCR beta chain originates from a study of blood T cell repertoires in COVID-19. Overall study: Samples came from the United States, Italy and Spain, spanning acute and convalescent COVID-19. T cells, B-cell-depleted T cells, or PBMCs supplied cDNA or gDNA.

Original analysis: For nucleated cells, counts were estimated from reference gene primer amplification. Profiled with immunoSEQ multiplex PCR; TCRdb holds only in-frame clones, not every one. Clone size and the V and J calls come from that table; the DNA yielded D and trimming. Of 95,000 to 150,000 clones in the sample, under 90% were seen once. The length of the CDR3 is 13 residues. V was cut by 2 bases and J by 8 bases, with 12 bases left in between. The V gene's germline CDR1 is GTSNPN and CDR2 SVGIG (reference sequence). The genes are TRBV30 and TRBJ1-4, with D perhaps TRBD1 (6 bases). This TCR derives from a woman in her sixties or seventies with acute or convalescent COVID-19. Sequenced input: peripheral blood. Here the CDR3 DNA reads TGTGCCTGGAGTAGGGACATCAGGGAAAAACTGTTTTTT. This translates into CAWSRDIREKLFF.